This T cell receptor (beta chain) was captured by sequencing in a study of human T cells and chemical hapten exposure (dated by TCRdb to 2020 to 2023). Turning to the overall study: For sensitization, 2% DPC in acetone was applied to a roughly 2 cm by roughly 2 cm area of upper inner arm skin. Throughout the study period of around 25 weeks, patients also received therapeutic DPC doses to the scalp every week. Patch testing was performed on the upper back with Finn chambers containing 0.01% DPC, and the patch tests were scored after 6 days according to International Contact Dermatitis Research Group standards. Most of the patients in the cohort were female, and the cohort covered alopecia areata with under or over 50% scalp involvement, alopecia totalis and alopecia universalis. Libraries were pooled for sequencing, and per-sample TCR yields varied mainly because of small differences in library volumes within the pool. Peripheral blood TCR repertoire changes were tracked in vivo in alopecia patients during primary and secondary sensitization to the hapten diphenylcyclopropenone (DPC). Blood samples were taken from patients before sensitization (week 0) and then at 2, 6 and about 24 weeks after DPC sensitization. Blood for TCR sequencing was provided by twenty-nine alopecia patients at one to four time points (pre-sensitization, 2, 6 and 24 weeks). The paper's findings and limits, for the study overall: DPC sensitization did not change the number of TCRs with a frequency above 1 in 1000, and there was no evidence of changes in global repertoire structure. Patch test score correlated positively with the number of PT1 expanded TCRs, reaching significance at thresholds 8, 16 and 32 but not at 4. Significantly more large CDR3 similarity clusters were formed by expanded TCRs than by pre-sensitization or healthy control sets, consistent with antigen-driven responses. Because every patient had alopecia, a presumed autoimmune disease, the patients' immune response might differ from that of healthy individuals. Repeated subsampling changed both the strength of the expansion versus patch-test correlation and the threshold at which that correlation became significant.

Library prep was done by RACE. For sequencing, a NextSeq 500 was employed. During library preparation, unique molecular identifiers were attached to individual cDNA molecules so that TCRs could be counted quantitatively and reproducibly. Each blood RNA sample was used to sequence both TCR alpha and TCR beta chains. Processing in the source paper ran as follows. Samples had a median of about 96,000 TCRs, with a range from about 23,224 to 750,000. V, J and CDR3 annotation of the TCR reads was performed with the Decombinator software suite. Every sample was subsampled to the same number of TCRs (28,000) for the PS versus PT1 abundance plots. TCRs were defined as expanded if absent before sensitization and observed at least eight times at the 2-week time point. The raw public reads went through TCRdb reprocessing: fastp at Q25, MiXCR clone calling, in-frame beta chains kept. CDR3 protein sequences are deduplicated, and each keeps its most common genes and DNA. These V and J calls originate from TCRdb's pipeline instead of the authors' own analysis. This sample holds roughly 40,000 distinct CDR3 sequences; 8% to 11% were observed only once. The ten largest clones add up to roughly 6% of the sample.

About this clonotype: The antigen it recognizes is unknown. No base-level quality is on record; no much larger clone is a single base apart.

According to the study, the label for this sample's time point signals: pre-sensitization, week 0. In the paper's terms, the treatment or condition label means: therapeutic diphenylcyclopropenone sensitization with weekly scalp DPC. At every patch-test visit, the blood draw took place before the patch test was put on. Eligible patients were aged 18 to 70, diagnosed with alopecia, deemed suitable for DPC therapy, and excluded if pregnant. Total RNA was extracted from unfractionated whole blood that had been collected in Tempus Blood RNA tubes. CDR1 and CDR2 (SNHLY, FYNNEI) derive from the germline V gene. The CDR3 covers 17 residues, taking in both the cysteine and the phenylalanine. Only the CDR3 part of the read is kept: 51 bases, read in frame from the first base. From V the trimming removes 2 bases and from J it removes 3 bases, while the gene matches leave 9 bases of the junction unaccounted for.

The starting material was whole blood, obtained in connection with sensitization to the hapten diphenylcyclopropenone (DPC). The sequence joins TRBV2 to TRBJ2-4; TRBD2 agrees with 8 junctional bases. This sequence was found in a man aged 25-45 years with alopecia areata. Some clones in this sample may be carry-over from other donors' samples. The sequenced DNA: TGTGCCAGCAGTGAAAGGATAGCGGGGATTGTCAAAAACATTCAGTACTTC. Translated, this gives CASSERIAGIVKNIQYF.